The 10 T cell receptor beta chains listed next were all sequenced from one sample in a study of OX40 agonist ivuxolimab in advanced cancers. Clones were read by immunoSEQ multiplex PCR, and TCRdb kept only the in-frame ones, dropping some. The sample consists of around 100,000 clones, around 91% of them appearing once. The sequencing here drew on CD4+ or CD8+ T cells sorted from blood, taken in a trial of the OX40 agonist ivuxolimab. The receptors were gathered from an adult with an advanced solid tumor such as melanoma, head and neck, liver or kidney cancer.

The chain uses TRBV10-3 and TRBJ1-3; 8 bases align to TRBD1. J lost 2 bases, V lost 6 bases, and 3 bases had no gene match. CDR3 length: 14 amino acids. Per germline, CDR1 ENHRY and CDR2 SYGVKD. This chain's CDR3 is CAIRTGETGNTIYF. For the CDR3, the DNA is TGTGCCATCAGGACAGGGGAGACTGGAAACACCATATATTTT.

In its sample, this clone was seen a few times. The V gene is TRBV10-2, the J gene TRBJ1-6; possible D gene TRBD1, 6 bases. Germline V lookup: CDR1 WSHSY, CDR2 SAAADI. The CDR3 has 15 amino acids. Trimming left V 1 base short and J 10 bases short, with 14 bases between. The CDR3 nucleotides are TGCGCCAGCAGTGAGTTGCTAGGGGGTAAGTCACCCCTCCACTTT. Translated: CASSELLGGKSPLHF.

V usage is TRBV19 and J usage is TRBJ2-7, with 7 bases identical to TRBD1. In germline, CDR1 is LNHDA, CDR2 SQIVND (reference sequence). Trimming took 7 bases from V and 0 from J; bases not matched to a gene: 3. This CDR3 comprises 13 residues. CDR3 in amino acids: CASKGTDSYEQYF. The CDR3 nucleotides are TGTGCCAGTAAGGGGACAGACTCCTACGAGCAGTACTTC.

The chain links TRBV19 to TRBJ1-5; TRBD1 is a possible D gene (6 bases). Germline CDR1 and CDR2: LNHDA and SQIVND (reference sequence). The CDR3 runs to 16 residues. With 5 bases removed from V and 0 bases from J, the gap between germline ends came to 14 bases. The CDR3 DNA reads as TGTGCCAGTAGTCTACAGGGCCTATATAGCAATCAGCCCCAGCATTTT. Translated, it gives CASSLQGLYSNQPQHF. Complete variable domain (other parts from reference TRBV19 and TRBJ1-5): DGGITQSPKYLFRKEGQNVTLSCEQNLNHDAMYWYRQDPGQGLRLIYYSQIVNDFQKGDIAEGYSVSREKKESFPLTVTSAQKNPTAFYLCASSLQGLYSNQPQHFGDGTRLSIL.

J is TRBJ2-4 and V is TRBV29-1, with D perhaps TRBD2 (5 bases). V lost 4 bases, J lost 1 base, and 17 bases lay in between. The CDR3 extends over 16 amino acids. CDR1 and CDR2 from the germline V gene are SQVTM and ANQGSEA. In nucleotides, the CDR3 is TGCAGCGTTGTGGCTAGCCGAGTCTTGGCCAAAAACATTCAGTACTTC. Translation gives CSVVASRVLAKNIQYF.

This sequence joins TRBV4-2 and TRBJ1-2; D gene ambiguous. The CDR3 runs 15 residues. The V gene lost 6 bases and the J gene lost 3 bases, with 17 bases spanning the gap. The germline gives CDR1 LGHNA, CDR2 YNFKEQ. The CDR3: CASSPGGRVDYGYTF. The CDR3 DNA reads TGTGCCAGCAGTCCCGGCGGGAGGGTGGACTATGGCTACACCTTC.

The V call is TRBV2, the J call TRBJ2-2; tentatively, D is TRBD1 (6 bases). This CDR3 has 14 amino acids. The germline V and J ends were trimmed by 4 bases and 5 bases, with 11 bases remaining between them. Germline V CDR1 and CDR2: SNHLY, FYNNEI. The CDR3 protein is CASSVNRATGELFF. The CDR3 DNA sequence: TGTGCCAGCAGTGTTAACAGGGCTACCGGGGAGCTGTTTTTT. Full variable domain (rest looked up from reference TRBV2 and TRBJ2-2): EPEVTQTPSHQVTQMGQEVILRCVPISNHLYFYWYRQILGQKVEFLVSFYNNEISEKSEIFDDQFSVERPDGSNFTLKIRSTKLEDSAMYFCASSVNRATGELFFGEGSRLTVL.

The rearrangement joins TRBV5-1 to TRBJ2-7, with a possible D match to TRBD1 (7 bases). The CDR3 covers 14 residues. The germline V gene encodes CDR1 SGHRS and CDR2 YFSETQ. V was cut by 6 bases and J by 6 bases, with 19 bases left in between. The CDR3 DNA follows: TGCGCCAGCACTGGACAGGCACCGCGGGGCGAGCAGTACTTC. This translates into CASTGQAPRGEQYF.

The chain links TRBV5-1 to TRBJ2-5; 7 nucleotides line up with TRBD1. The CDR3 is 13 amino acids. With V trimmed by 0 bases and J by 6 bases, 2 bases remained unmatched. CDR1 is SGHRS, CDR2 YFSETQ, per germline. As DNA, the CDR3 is TGCGCCAGCAGCTTGGAAGGGGGCAAGACCCAGTACTTC. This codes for CASSLEGGKTQYF.

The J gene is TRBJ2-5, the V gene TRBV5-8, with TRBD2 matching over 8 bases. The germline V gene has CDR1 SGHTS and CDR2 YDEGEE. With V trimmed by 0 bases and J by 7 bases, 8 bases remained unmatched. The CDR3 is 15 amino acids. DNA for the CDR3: TGTGCCAGCAGCTTGGCCGGGACTAGGGTCGGGACCCAGTACTTC. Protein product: CASSLAGTRVGTQYF. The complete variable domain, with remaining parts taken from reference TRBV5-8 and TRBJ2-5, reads EAGVTQSPTHLIKTRGQQATLRCSPISGHTSVYWYQQALGLGLQFLLWYDEGEERNRGNFPPRFSGRQFPNYSSELNVNALELEDSALYLCASSLAGTRVGTQYFGPGTRLLVL.